This T cell receptor (beta chain) was observed in a study of control samples from healthy donors and cancer patients. V gave up 0 bases and J gave up 6 bases, with 18 bases separating them. The CDR3 covers 17 residues. CDR1 is SGHDT and CDR2 is YYEEEE in the germline V gene. Sequencing was performed with immunoSEQ multiplex PCR; in TCRdb, only in-frame clones are kept and a portion is missing. Seen here are 95,000 to 150,000 clones, roughly 90% observed once, and the top ten hold 7.8%. The source is a woman aged 18-35 years in good health. V usage is TRBV5-6 and J usage is TRBJ1-4, with D unresolved. The sequenced sample consisted of blood. DNA of the CDR3: TGTGCCAGCAGCTTGGCCTCTCAAGGGCTGGGATATGAAAAACTGTTTTTT. Protein sequence: CASSLASQGLGYEKLFF.